The rows below give T cell receptor beta chains drawn from one sample of a study of radiotherapy plus CTLA-4 blockade in lung cancer. TCRdb's copy holds only in-frame clones and misses some; the assay was immunoSEQ multiplex PCR. In the table there are about 94,000 clones, roughly 80% of which are singletons. The sample in question was peripheral blood, obtained from a patient treated with radiotherapy plus ipilimumab. The receptors stem from a human donor with non-small cell lung cancer that progressed on radiotherapy plus ipilimumab. Each CDR3 is given with its conserved first and last residue. The order of the fields is D gene, clone size, V gene, J gene, CDR3 protein, CDR3 DNA. A D gene is named only where the DNA matches it firmly. Clone size, where shown, is once, few, many, or a class for clones that have expanded.

d_gene: TRBD1; abundance: few; v_gene: TRBV6-1; j_gene: TRBJ2-1; CDR3aa: CASSSTGLAYNEQFF; CDR3nt: TGTGCCAGCAGTTCGACAGGGCTGGCCTACAATGAGCAGTTCTTC
d_gene: -; abundance: -; v_gene: TRBV6-6; j_gene: TRBJ1-4; CDR3aa: CASSFKTVRDEKLFF; CDR3nt: TGTGCCAGCAGTTTCAAAACGGTGAGGGATGAAAAACTGTTTTTT
d_gene: -; abundance: -; v_gene: TRBV5-1; j_gene: TRBJ2-7; CDR3aa: CASSQARGEQYF; CDR3nt: TGCGCCAGCAGCCAGGCTCGGGGCGAGCAGTACTTC
d_gene: -; abundance: -; v_gene: TRBV28; j_gene: TRBJ2-3; CDR3aa: CASSEGYTDTQYF; CDR3nt: TGTGCCAGCAGTGAGGGTTACACAGATACGCAGTATTTT
d_gene: -; abundance: -; v_gene: TRBV7-9; j_gene: TRBJ2-1; CDR3aa: CASSLGRAQTRGEQFF; CDR3nt: TGTGCCAGCAGCTTAGGTCGGGCACAGACGAGGGGTGAGCAGTTCTTC
d_gene: -; abundance: -; v_gene: TRBV18; j_gene: TRBJ2-1; CDR3aa: CASSPSINEQFF; CDR3nt: TGTGCCAGCTCACCTTCTATAAATGAGCAGTTCTTC
d_gene: -; abundance: once; v_gene: TRBV27; j_gene: TRBJ2-1; CDR3aa: CASSLSQNNEQFF; CDR3nt: TGTGCCAGCAGTTTGTCCCAAAACAATGAGCAGTTCTTC
d_gene: TRBD1; abundance: -; v_gene: TRBV25-1; j_gene: TRBJ2-1; CDR3aa: CASSRSAGQVTGEQFF; CDR3nt: TGTGCCAGCAGTAGATCTGCGGGACAGGTGACTGGTGAGCAGTTCTTC
d_gene: TRBD1; abundance: -; v_gene: TRBV5-8; j_gene: TRBJ2-3; CDR3aa: CASSWDRQGTTDTQYF; CDR3nt: TGTGCCAGCAGCTGGGACAGGCAAGGCACCACAGATACGCAGTATTTT
d_gene: TRBD1; abundance: -; v_gene: TRBV6-6; j_gene: TRBJ1-2; CDR3aa: CASSPRTGDYGYTF; CDR3nt: TGTGCCAGCAGCCCCAGGACAGGGGACTATGGCTACACCTTC
d_gene: -; abundance: -; v_gene: TRBV2; j_gene: TRBJ2-3; CDR3aa: CASSDLSLRVADTQYF; CDR3nt: TGTGCCAGCAGTGATTTGTCTCTCAGGGTGGCAGATACGCAGTATTTT
d_gene: TRBD1; abundance: -; v_gene: TRBV4-1; j_gene: TRBJ2-2; CDR3aa: CASSQDPQGAHPTGELFF; CDR3nt: TGCGCCAGCAGCCAAGATCCCCAGGGGGCGCATCCAACCGGGGAGCTGTTTTTT
d_gene: TRBD1; abundance: -; v_gene: TRBV6-5; j_gene: TRBJ1-4; CDR3aa: CASSSDRAPRKLFF; CDR3nt: TGTGCCAGCAGCTCGGACAGGGCCCCCAGGAAACTGTTTTTT
d_gene: -; abundance: -; v_gene: TRBV9; j_gene: TRBJ2-3; CDR3aa: CASSVGVALGDTQYF; CDR3nt: TGTGCCAGCAGCGTTGGGGTAGCCCTAGGGGATACGCAGTATTTT
d_gene: TRBD1; abundance: -; v_gene: TRBV6-1; j_gene: TRBJ1-2; CDR3aa: CASSRTGEGYTF; CDR3nt: TGTGCCAGCAGTAGGACAGGGGAAGGCTACACCTTC
d_gene: -; abundance: -; v_gene: TRBV6-1; j_gene: TRBJ1-5; CDR3aa: CASNKRRDGNQPQHF; CDR3nt: TGTGCCAGCAATAAAAGGCGGGATGGCAATCAGCCCCAGCATTTT
d_gene: -; abundance: once; v_gene: TRBV18; j_gene: TRBJ2-5; CDR3aa: CASSPRSLGETQYF; CDR3nt: TGTGCCAGCTCACCTCGGAGCTTGGGAGAGACCCAGTACTTC
d_gene: -; abundance: -; v_gene: TRBV5-8; j_gene: TRBJ2-3; CDR3aa: CASSLRGSTDTQYF; CDR3nt: TGTGCCAGCAGCTTGAGAGGGAGCACAGATACGCAGTATTTT
d_gene: TRBD1; abundance: -; v_gene: TRBV6-6; j_gene: TRBJ2-7; CDR3aa: CASSRQGGAYEQYF; CDR3nt: TGTGCCAGCAGTCGACAGGGTGGTGCCTACGAGCAGTACTTC
d_gene: TRBD1; abundance: -; v_gene: TRBV14; j_gene: TRBJ1-4; CDR3aa: CASSQLGQGEKLFF; CDR3nt: TGTGCCAGCAGCCAATTGGGACAGGGGGAAAAACTGTTTTTT
d_gene: -; abundance: -; v_gene: TRBV28; j_gene: TRBJ2-4; CDR3aa: CASSLGAGLAKNIQYF; CDR3nt: TGTGCCAGCAGTTTAGGGGCGGGGCTAGCCAAAAACATTCAGTACTTC
d_gene: -; abundance: -; v_gene: TRBV6-6; j_gene: TRBJ2-5; CDR3aa: CASRAGVGSRETQYF; CDR3nt: TGTGCCAGCAGGGCCGGTGTGGGATCTAGAGAGACCCAGTACTTC
d_gene: -; abundance: -; v_gene: TRBV27; j_gene: TRBJ1-3; CDR3aa: CASSRQSSGNTIYF; CDR3nt: TGTGCCAGCAGTAGACAGAGCTCTGGAAACACCATATATTTT
d_gene: TRBD1; abundance: -; v_gene: TRBV5-4; j_gene: TRBJ2-5; CDR3aa: CASSLGQGEETQYF; CDR3nt: TGTGCCAGCAGCTTGGGACAGGGGGAAGAGACCCAGTACTTC
d_gene: TRBD2; abundance: -; v_gene: TRBV28; j_gene: TRBJ2-1; CDR3aa: CASSPLTSGLGDEQFF; CDR3nt: TGTGCCAGCAGCCCCCTCACTAGCGGGTTAGGGGATGAGCAGTTCTTC
d_gene: -; abundance: -; v_gene: TRBV6-5; j_gene: TRBJ2-1; CDR3aa: CASRGSQEQFF; CDR3nt: TGTGCCAGCAGGGGGTCCCAAGAGCAGTTCTTC
d_gene: TRBD1; abundance: -; v_gene: TRBV28; j_gene: TRBJ2-7; CDR3aa: CASSWQGESYEQYF; CDR3nt: TGTGCCAGCAGTTGGCAGGGGGAATCTTACGAGCAGTACTTC
d_gene: TRBD2; abundance: -; v_gene: TRBV5-4; j_gene: TRBJ2-5; CDR3aa: CASSRTSGQTQYF; CDR3nt: TGTGCCAGCAGCCGGACTAGCGGACAGACCCAGTACTTC
d_gene: -; abundance: -; v_gene: TRBV28; j_gene: TRBJ2-5; CDR3aa: CASRSQETQYF; CDR3nt: TGTGCCAGCAGGTCACAAGAGACCCAGTACTTC
d_gene: TRBD2; abundance: -; v_gene: TRBV28; j_gene: TRBJ2-4; CDR3aa: CASSSPRGGDLNIQYF; CDR3nt: TGTGCCAGCAGTTCTCCCCGTGGGGGGGACTTAAACATTCAGTACTTC
d_gene: TRBD2; abundance: few; v_gene: TRBV6-1; j_gene: TRBJ2-1; CDR3aa: CASRKSSGSSEQFF; CDR3nt: TGTGCCAGCAGAAAATCTAGCGGGAGCAGTGAGCAGTTCTTC
d_gene: -; abundance: -; v_gene: TRBV6-5; j_gene: TRBJ2-1; CDR3aa: CASSKLETLYNEQFF; CDR3nt: TGTGCCAGCAGTAAACTAGAGACCCTATACAATGAGCAGTTCTTC
d_gene: -; abundance: -; v_gene: TRBV14; j_gene: TRBJ2-7; CDR3aa: CASSQGWGSNYEQYF; CDR3nt: TGTGCCAGCAGCCAAGGGTGGGGGAGCAACTACGAGCAGTACTTC
d_gene: -; abundance: -; v_gene: TRBV27; j_gene: TRBJ1-2; CDR3aa: CASSHKAFNYGYTF; CDR3nt: TGTGCCAGCAGCCACAAGGCATTTAACTATGGCTACACCTTC
d_gene: -; abundance: -; v_gene: TRBV19; j_gene: TRBJ1-2; CDR3aa: CASSIFRADGYTF; CDR3nt: TGTGCCAGTAGTATTTTCAGGGCGGACGGCTACACCTTC
d_gene: -; abundance: -; v_gene: TRBV7-7; j_gene: TRBJ1-4; CDR3aa: CASSLPRRPVEKEKLFF; CDR3nt: TGTGCTAGCAGCTTACCCAGACGACCGGTGGAAAAGGAAAAACTGTTTTTT
d_gene: -; abundance: few; v_gene: TRBV30; j_gene: TRBJ2-1; CDR3aa: CAFKRALLSGTSSYNEQFF; CDR3nt: TGTGCCTTCAAGCGGGCTTTGCTGAGCGGAACTTCTTCTTACAATGAGCAGTTCTTC
d_gene: -; abundance: few; v_gene: TRBV7-6; j_gene: TRBJ1-2; CDR3aa: CASSDRRALLGATNYGYTF; CDR3nt: TGTGCCAGCAGCGATAGGAGGGCCCTTTTGGGGGCTACTAACTATGGCTACACCTTC
d_gene: -; abundance: -; v_gene: TRBV6-1; j_gene: TRBJ2-7; CDR3aa: CASSARPISYEQYF; CDR3nt: TGTGCCAGCAGCGCCAGGCCAATCTCCTACGAGCAGTACTTC
d_gene: -; abundance: -; v_gene: TRBV5-1; j_gene: TRBJ1-6; CDR3aa: CASSLASSGNSYNSPLHF; CDR3nt: TGCGCCAGCAGCTTGGCCTCTTCAGGGAACTCCTATAATTCACCCCTCCACTTT
d_gene: TRBD2; abundance: -; v_gene: TRBV19; j_gene: TRBJ2-5; CDR3aa: CASSKGRLAGGGTQYF; CDR3nt: TGTGCCAGTAGTAAGGGGAGACTAGCGGGAGGTGGGACCCAGTACTTC
d_gene: -; abundance: -; v_gene: TRBV27; j_gene: TRBJ2-1; CDR3aa: CASSPGPPYQQFF; CDR3nt: TGTGCCAGCAGCCCCGGGCCTCCCTACCAGCAGTTCTTC
d_gene: TRBD1; abundance: -; v_gene: TRBV27; j_gene: TRBJ1-5; CDR3aa: CASRTGGGQPQHF; CDR3nt: TGTGCCAGCAGAACAGGGGGGGGCCAGCCCCAGCATTTT
d_gene: -; abundance: few; v_gene: TRBV2; j_gene: TRBJ1-5; CDR3aa: CASSEARSGPQHF; CDR3nt: TGTGCCAGCAGTGAAGCCCGTAGTGGGCCCCAGCATTTT
d_gene: -; abundance: -; v_gene: TRBV15; j_gene: TRBJ2-7; CDR3aa: CATSERQAGYEQYF; CDR3nt: TGTGCCACCAGCGAGAGACAAGCAGGGTACGAGCAGTACTTC
d_gene: TRBD1; abundance: few; v_gene: TRBV15; j_gene: TRBJ1-2; CDR3aa: CATSSGPGTDYGYTF; CDR3nt: TGTGCCACCAGCAGCGGGCCAGGGACAGATTATGGCTACACCTTC
d_gene: -; abundance: -; v_gene: TRBV25-1; j_gene: TRBJ2-2; CDR3aa: CASSVGTNTGELFF; CDR3nt: TGTGCCAGCAGTGTAGGGACTAACACCGGGGAGCTGTTTTTT
d_gene: -; abundance: few; v_gene: TRBV5-1; j_gene: TRBJ2-5; CDR3aa: CASRSPGAGSETQYF; CDR3nt: TGCGCCAGCAGATCCCCAGGAGCAGGGAGTGAGACCCAGTACTTC
d_gene: TRBD2; abundance: -; v_gene: TRBV7-2; j_gene: TRBJ2-7; CDR3aa: CASSFVTSGSSRVEQYF; CDR3nt: TGTGCCAGCAGCTTCGTGACTAGCGGGAGTTCGCGAGTCGAGCAGTACTTC
d_gene: -; abundance: -; v_gene: TRBV4-2; j_gene: TRBJ2-5; CDR3aa: CASSQDPGTPYPQYF; CDR3nt: TGTGCCAGCAGCCAAGATCCCGGGACTCCCTATCCGCAGTACTTC
d_gene: -; abundance: -; v_gene: TRBV7-9; j_gene: TRBJ1-5; CDR3aa: CASNREGQPQHF; CDR3nt: TGTGCCAGCAACAGGGAGGGTCAGCCCCAGCATTTT
d_gene: TRBD1; abundance: -; v_gene: TRBV29-1; j_gene: TRBJ2-2; CDR3aa: CSVSPGQANTGELFF; CDR3nt: TGCAGCGTGTCACCGGGACAGGCGAACACCGGGGAGCTGTTTTTT
d_gene: TRBD2; abundance: -; v_gene: TRBV28; j_gene: TRBJ2-7; CDR3aa: CASSLGGTSGSYEQYF; CDR3nt: TGTGCCAGCAGTTTGGGAGGGACTAGCGGGAGTTACGAGCAGTACTTC
d_gene: TRBD1; abundance: -; v_gene: TRBV2; j_gene: TRBJ1-2; CDR3aa: CASSEGTGSNYGYTF; CDR3nt: TGTGCCAGCAGTGAAGGGACAGGGTCGAACTATGGCTACACCTTC
d_gene: -; abundance: -; v_gene: TRBV30; j_gene: TRBJ1-5; CDR3aa: CAWSVLDHYQPQHF; CDR3nt: TGTGCCTGGAGTGTACTGGACCATTATCAGCCCCAGCATTTT
d_gene: TRBD1; abundance: -; v_gene: TRBV7-2; j_gene: TRBJ1-1; CDR3aa: CASSTRDSTNTEAFF; CDR3nt: TGTGCCAGCAGCACCCGGGACAGTACCAACACTGAAGCTTTCTTT
d_gene: -; abundance: -; v_gene: TRBV7-9; j_gene: TRBJ2-7; CDR3aa: CASSPEVEQYF; CDR3nt: TGTGCCAGCAGCCCGGAGGTGGAGCAGTACTTC
d_gene: TRBD2; abundance: -; v_gene: TRBV7-8; j_gene: TRBJ2-7; CDR3aa: CASSLAGGPGEQYF; CDR3nt: TGTGCCAGCAGCTTAGCGGGAGGGCCTGGTGAGCAGTACTTC
d_gene: TRBD2; abundance: -; v_gene: TRBV7-2; j_gene: TRBJ2-1; CDR3aa: CASSLASLAGGFYNEQFF; CDR3nt: TGTGCCAGCAGCTTAGCGTCCCTAGCGGGGGGTTTCTACAATGAGCAGTTCTTC
d_gene: -; abundance: -; v_gene: TRBV7-9; j_gene: TRBJ2-5; CDR3aa: CASSLIPPGQETQYF; CDR3nt: TGTGCCAGCAGCTTAATTCCCCCGGGGCAAGAGACCCAGTACTTC